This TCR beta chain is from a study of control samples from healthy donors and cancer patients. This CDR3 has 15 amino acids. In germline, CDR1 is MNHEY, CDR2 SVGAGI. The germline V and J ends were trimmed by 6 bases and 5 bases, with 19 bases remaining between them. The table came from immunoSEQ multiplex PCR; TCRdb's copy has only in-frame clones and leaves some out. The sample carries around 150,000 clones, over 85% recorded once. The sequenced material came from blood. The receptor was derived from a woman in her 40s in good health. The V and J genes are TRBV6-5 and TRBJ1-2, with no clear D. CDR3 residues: CASRGEQGRPYGYTF. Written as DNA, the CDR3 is TGTGCCAGCAGAGGCGAACAAGGAAGACCTTATGGCTACACCTTC.